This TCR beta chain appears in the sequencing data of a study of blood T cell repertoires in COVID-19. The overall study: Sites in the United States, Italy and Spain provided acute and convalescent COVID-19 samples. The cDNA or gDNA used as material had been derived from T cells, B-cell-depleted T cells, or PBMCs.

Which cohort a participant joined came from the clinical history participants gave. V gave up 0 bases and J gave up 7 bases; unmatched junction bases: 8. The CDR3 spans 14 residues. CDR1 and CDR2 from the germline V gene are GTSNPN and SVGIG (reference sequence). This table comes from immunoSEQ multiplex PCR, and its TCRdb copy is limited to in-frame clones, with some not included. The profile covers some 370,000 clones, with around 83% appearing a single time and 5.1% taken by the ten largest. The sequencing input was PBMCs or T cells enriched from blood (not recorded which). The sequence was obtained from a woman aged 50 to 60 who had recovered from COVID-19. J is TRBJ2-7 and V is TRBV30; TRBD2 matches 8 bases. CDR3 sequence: CAWSVGLASGEQYF. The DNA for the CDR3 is TGTGCCTGGAGTGTAGGACTAGCCTCAGGTGAGCAGTACTTC.